This T cell receptor (beta chain) was found in a study of cytomegalovirus exposure and HLA in healthy donors (dated by TCRdb to about 2017). At the level of the whole study: In an earlier analysis of approximately 640 of the donors, 276 Gb of sequence data and 90 million to 130 million unique TCR beta sequences from about 179 million T cells were reported. An early release that covered some 640 HLA-typed donors contained approximately 300 gigabases of sequencing data and tens of millions of unique TCR sequences. The genetic ancestry cluster associated with self-reported Caucasian donors included roughly 84% of the approximately 400 genotyped donors. The aim of the study was to test whether cataloging public T cell receptors could identify signatures of past pathogen exposure. The study used immunosequencing to profile the T cell repertoires of 600 to 850 subjects and linked those repertoires to cytomegalovirus serostatus. A separate validation cohort of more than 100 different subjects was used in addition to the approximately 700-subject first cohort. The study combined high-throughput TCR immunosequencing, statistical association of individual TCRs with disease status, and machine learning to predict cytomegalovirus infection status. To study patterns of TCR occurrence, a later analysis re-analyzed previously published TCR beta repertoires from under 750 donors and added high-resolution HLA genotyping. The later analysis used no new phenotypic data to find candidate immune exposures, relying instead on TCR beta sequences and their occurrence across donors. An earlier analysis of several hundred of the donors used high-throughput TCR beta sequencing to judge whether each TCR beta V gene segment behaved as functional or pseudogenic. Donor age, sex, ethnicity and CMV serostatus were collected together with the repertoire data. A later genetic analysis used genome-wide SNP genotypes for about 60% of the 666 donors, treating that subset as a discovery cohort. Every discovery cohort repertoire had been produced on one sequencing platform. Class I and class II HLA loci were covered by the typing at four-digit resolution. The number of donors typed differed by locus, with roughly 620-630 for A, B, C, DRB1 and DQB1, 522 for DQA1, about 610 for DPA1, and 472 for DPB1. A handful of DR-DQ haplotypes were handled as single units for association and clustering because linkage in the cohort was strong. Among roughly 400 genotyped donors of the cohort, an average of approximately 230,000 unique TCR beta nucleotide sequences were sequenced per donor, roughly a sixth of them non-productive. Here is what the overall study found, with its caveats: A later genetic analysis reported fewer N-insertions in productive TCRs among donors in an Asian-associated ancestry cluster than the roughly 620-donor mean. The earlier analysis of around 600 of the donors excluded some 15 rarely observed V segments, including chromosome 9 orphons, because counts were too low. A later analysis found that TCR association rates varied across HLA loci, with DRB1 alleles showing the most associated TCRs and HLA-C alleles the fewest. Three of the identified cytomegalovirus-associated TCR beta chains were confirmed in vitro to be specific for cytomegalovirus antigens. In a later genetic analysis, a missense DCLRE1C variant was associated with V-gene and J-gene trimming of TCR beta chains, and the association was replicated in an independent cohort. According to a later analysis, parvovirus B19, influenza, CMV and Epstein-Barr virus appeared linked to several top co-occurrence clusters. A further reported finding was that TCR beta sequences accurately predicted the HLA-A and HLA-B alleles for most subjects in the first cohort. Linkage disequilibrium might explain the correlated functional status among segregating V segments, but an unknown experimental factor could not be ruled out. In the study, 150 to 200 TCR beta chains were listed as associated with cytomegalovirus. Strong co-occurrence of HLA alleles, especially DR and DQ, made assigning TCR associations to individual alleles difficult. Most TCR sequences were seen in very few donors, while some public TCRs were found in many individuals. The cohort was sequenced for TCR beta chains only, and without alpha or paired-chain data the features that could be detected were limited. An earlier analysis of 587 of the donors showed that most TCR beta V segments appeared in productive rearrangements either about 90% or about 30% of the time, which broadly matched IMGT annotations. The presence/absence analyses assumed that sequencing depth was roughly uniform across donors, and that assumption may not be true. A later analysis found that most CMV-associated TCR beta chains appeared HLA-restricted, with HLA associations seemingly driven largely by CMV exposure. CMV serostatus was the only immune exposure information available for the cohort. Because some donors lacked HLA typing at each locus, the association tests relied only on the typed subset. Cytomegalovirus status was reported to be diagnosed by the classifier with high specificity and sensitivity in both the original and validation cohorts. A cluster of highly shared sequence variants was judged likely to be a technical artifact of the sequencing pipeline. The 87-base-pair reads could not distinguish some IMGT-functional V segments, including TRBV6-2 and TRBV6-3, so those segments were excluded. At a false discovery rate of 0.05, a later analysis linked roughly 17,000 TCR beta sequences to specific HLA alleles. In a later analysis, HLA-associated TCR beta chains showed more clonal expansion and lower generation probabilities than non-associated chains that were equally common. According to the authors, the approach could potentially be generalized to other disease states and immunological phenotypes.

Receptors were amplified or captured by the immunoSEQ multiplex PCR assay. A mixture of 60 forward primers for TCR Vbeta segments and 13 reverse primers for TCR Jbeta segments was used in the multiplex PCR. The CDR3 region of rearranged TCR beta genes was amplified from genomic DNA by a multiplex PCR assay. Amplified TCR beta libraries were sequenced as 87-base-pair reads on the Illumina HiSeq System. The authors' pipeline ran thus. In a later analysis, tens of millions of unique TCR beta chains were counted across the 500 to 850 repertoires, and roughly 10 million of these chains were shared by at least two donors. To remove PCR and sequencing errors, raw reads were error-corrected and collapsed into unique sequences using a nearest-neighbor algorithm that merged closely related sequences. To assign V, D and J gene segments, CDR3 sequences were aligned to IMGT reference sequences. For a sequence to be retained, a match of at least six nucleotides to both a V gene segment and a J gene segment was required. A rearrangement counted as productive if the CDR3 had no stop codons and remained in frame with V and J, and every other rearrangement counted as non-productive. Following IMGT convention, CDR3 was defined as the stretch from the second conserved V-encoded cysteine to the conserved J-encoded phenylalanine. Sequences without an unambiguous match to a single V gene segment were excluded from the earlier analysis of over 500 of the donors. In an earlier analysis of approximately 590 of the donors, a V segment was called functional when productive rearrangements were above 56.7%, and segregating when the standard deviation between donors exceeded 5%. To diagnose cytomegalovirus status from the catalog of TCR beta chain sequences, a statistical classification framework was built. V and J gene assignment, in a later analysis, came from comparing TCR nucleotide sequences with IMGT/GENE-DB human TR gene sequences. The TCRdist pipeline was used in a later analysis to assign CDR3 sequences and most-parsimonious VDJ recombination scenarios. In a later analysis, every TCR beta chain was defined by the combination of its CDR3 amino acid sequence and its V-gene family, and reads without a unique V-gene family were dropped. To address suspected cross-contamination and a sequencing artifact, a later analysis removed approximately 600 highly shared, low-generation-probability nucleotide sequences. For each public chain, a later analysis derived a clonal expansion index from normalized ranks of inferred template counts within each repertoire. In a later analysis, generation probabilities were computed using a VDJ recombination model fitted to out-of-frame rearrangements, and the results were checked against IGoR. In a later analysis, hypergeometric tests were used to score TCR-TCR, TCR-HLA and TCR-CMV co-occurrence, with a repertoire-size bias correction applied to TCR pairs. To estimate false discovery rates, a later analysis permuted the HLA or CMV assignments 20 times. A later analysis grouped co-occurring TCRs with DBSCAN, adding TCRdist sequence similarity when clustering within HLA-allele-positive subsets. Repertoires with fewer than 30,000 or more than 120,000 public chains were left out of co-occurrence clustering, as were roughly five repertoires with anomalous nucleotide sharing. TCRdb holds this immuneACCESS table with in-frame rearrangements only. Some clones are missing; in checked studies, unresolved V genes explain under half, and the rest has no known cause. V and J calls plus clone size are reproduced from that table; the DNA served to infer D and trimming. In this sample the table shows 200,000 to 250,000 clones, around 84% of which occur a single time. In total, the top ten clones hold about 0.25% of the sample.

In its sample, this clone was seen a few times. Its antigen has not been determined. No base quality values were provided; no much bigger clone lies one nucleotide off. Germline trimming amounts to 4 bases on V and 4 bases on J, with 6 as the count of junction bases outside the gene matches. Via the germline V gene, CDR1 is MNHEY and CDR2 SVGAGI. From the cysteine through the phenylalanine, the CDR3 covers 15 amino acids. Just the 45-base CDR3 DNA is kept, in frame starting at base 1. The cohort comprised 666 healthy bone marrow donors. Cohort members were all nominally healthy when sampled, although unrecorded immune exposures were likely present. The donor tested CMV seronegative, placing the donor among the 350 or so seronegative members of the cohort. A peripheral blood sample was collected from each donor, and TCR beta sequencing was performed on peripheral blood mononuclear cells. Genomic DNA was extracted from the blood cell samples with the Qiagen DNeasy Blood Extraction Kit.

The sequencing sample was made of PBMCs. This clonotype originated in a girl aged 2 to 9 in good health and CMV-seronegative. The rearrangement joined TRBV6-5 to TRBJ1-5; 8 nucleotides in the junction match TRBD1. The DNA reads TGTGCCAGCAGTTCAGACAGGGGTAGTAATCAGCCCCAGCATTTT. It codes for CASSSDRGSNQPQHF.